This T cell receptor beta chain was sequenced during a study of memory CD4+ T cells and cytomegalovirus serostatus (dated by TCRdb to between 2018 and 2021). Context from the whole study: The 33 healthy Belgian adults in the cohort included 9 who were CMV seropositive and roughly 25 who were CMV seronegative. The study sequenced CD4+ memory TCRbeta repertoires of a Belgian cohort with known cytomegalovirus serostatus to replicate a published TCR-based CMV serostatus classifier.

Paper-wide results and their limitations: Of roughly 170 previously reported CMV-associated TCRbeta sequences, around 67 appeared in the CD4+ memory repertoires, each in one to five individuals. On the Belgian cohort, the classifier based on the original framework reached a median bootstrapped AUC of roughly 0.96, with a 95% CI of 0.76-1.00. For CMV serostatus prediction, a median bootstrapped AUC of 0.95 was reached with the original framework, and a median bootstrapped AUC of about 0.91 was reached with a US-trained random forest. The results were interpreted as suggesting that the CMV-associated TCR signature is mostly present in the CD4+ memory repertoire. Only CD4+CD45RO+ memory cells were sequenced, in contrast to the original study, in which naive and memory CD4+ and CD8+ populations were covered.

The Quick-DNA Microprep Kit was used to extract genomic DNA from the sorted cells. Amplification of TCRbeta DNA was done with the immunoSEQ hsTCRbeta kit, following the protocol from the manufacturer. An Illumina MiSeq instrument was used to sequence the TCRbeta libraries. The paper's data handling went like this. After out-of-frame sequences were removed, 2,204,828 distinct TCRbeta sequences remained, averaging about 67,000 per individual. Each individual was scored according to the count of 164 previously reported CMV-associated TCRbeta sequences and the total productive distinct TCRbeta count. A beta-binomial model was reimplemented in Python, and scikit-learn random forests with default parameters were trained on data from the US cohort. Classifier performance on the Belgian cohort was summarized as median AUC with percentile confidence intervals calculated over 10,000 bootstrap iterations. TCRdb mirrors the immuneACCESS table, restricted to in-frame sequences. Some clones are absent from its copies; in checked studies, under half trace to an unresolved V gene, and the reason for the others is unknown. The DNA gave D and trimming, while V, J and clone size come from that table. The sample table lists 70,000 or so clones, around 80% of them with a count of one. Just over 2.5% of the sample lies in the top ten.

Comments on this clone: Its antigen specificity is not known. No base quality information exists; no much larger clone differs at one position.

A FACSAria II was used to sort memory CD4+ T cells, defined as single viable CD3+CD4+CD8-CD45RO+ cells. CMV serostatus was determined with a Roche Elecsys assay detecting serum IgG against CMV pp150, pp28, p38 and p52. After thawing, total CD4+ T cells were enriched by positive selection with CD4 magnetic microbeads. The samples came from a different study that was designed specifically to examine the CD4+ T cell memory repertoire. Peripheral blood mononuclear cells were isolated and cryopreserved according to standard operating procedures, and serum was stored at -80 degrees C. Staining used CD3-PerCP (BW264/56), CD4-APC (RPA-T4), CD45RO-PE (UCHT1) and CD8-Pacific Orange (3B5) antibodies, with Sytox blue excluding non-viable cells. Cut back by 1 base and 3 bases, the V and J ends lie 7 bases apart. Per the germline V gene, SGHRS is the CDR1 and YFSETQ is the CDR2. The CDR3 holds 13 amino acids from the cysteine to the phenylalanine. The DNA shown is the 39-base CDR3, in frame from base 1.

Recombination linked TRBV5-1 to TRBJ1-2; the D gene assignment is ambiguous. This TCR came from an adult in good health and CMV-seropositive. Sequenced sample: memory CD4+ T cells from blood. The encoded CDR3 is CASSLNWDYGYTF. The DNA reads TGCGCCAGCAGCTTGAACTGGGACTATGGCTACACCTTC.